The 14 T cell receptor beta chains listed next were all sequenced from one sample in a study of beta chain features in type 1 diabetes. Expressed TCRB transcripts were sequenced because the isolated RNA had all been reverse transcribed beforehand. Clones were sequenced by immunoSEQ multiplex PCR, and TCRdb holds only the in-frame ones, with some missing. The top ten hold about 1.9% of the sample, which has roughly 150,000 clones, over 8.5% seen once. Material for sequencing was central memory CD4+ T cells from blood. All receptors derive from a man aged 18 to 30 in good health.

The chain links TRBV4-3 to TRBJ2-3; 11 bases fit TRBD1. The length of the CDR3 is 17 residues. Germline CDR1 is LGHNA and CDR2 is YSLEER. After removal of 0 bases from V and 8 bases from J, the junction contained 10 bases not matched to a gene. In DNA form, the CDR3 reads TGCGCCAGCAGCCAAGATCGTGGACAGGGGGCGAGGGGTACGCAGTATTTT. This encodes CASSQDRGQGARGTQYF.

This chain links TRBV9 with TRBJ1-1; 8 bases are a match to TRBD1. Trimming removed 3 bases from V and 3 bases from J; junction bases left unmatched: 4. CDR3 size: 14 residues. Germline V CDR1 and CDR2: SGDLS, YYNGEE. The CDR3 spells CASSEQGVDTEAFF. The DNA for the CDR3 is TGTGCCAGCAGCGAACAGGGGGTTGACACTGAAGCTTTCTTT.

The CDR3 loop is CASSLGSGTTGELFF. In DNA form, the CDR3 reads TGTGCCAGCAGCTTAGGTTCGGGGACCACCGGGGAGCTGTTTTTT. This chain uses TRBV7-9 with TRBJ2-2; D might be TRBD1 or TRBD2, each matching 5 bases. The CDR3 loop spans 15 amino acids. V lost 1 base and J lost 4, with 10 bases in between. Germline CDR1 is SEHNR and CDR2 is FQNEAQ (reference sequence). Filled out from reference TRBV7-9 and TRBJ2-2, the complete variable domain reads DTGVSQNPRHKITKRGQNVTFRCDPISEHNRLYWYRQTLGQGPEFLTYFQNEAQLEKSRLLSDRFSAERPKGSFSTLEIQRTEQGDSAMYLCASSLGSGTTGELFFGEGSRLTVL.

The gene calls are TRBV4-2 and TRBJ2-3, with 9 nucleotides matching TRBD1. Per germline, CDR1 LGHNA and CDR2 YNFKEQ. This CDR3 is 15 amino acids long. With 3 bases clipped from V and 4 bases from J, the junction kept 5 bases outside the gene matches. The DNA of the CDR3 is TGTGCCAGCAGCCAGGGGACAGGGAAGGCAGATACGCAGTATTTT. Protein sequence: CASSQGTGKADTQYF.

This clone was seen a handful of times. The chain combines TRBV5-6 with TRBJ2-1; 9 bases align to TRBD1. The CDR3 totals 15 residues. V trimming: 3 bases; J trimming: 4 bases; junction bases outside the gene matches: 5. Per the germline V gene, CDR1 is SGHDT and CDR2 is YYEEEE. Here the CDR3 DNA reads TGTGCCAGCAGCTCCGGGACAGGGTTTTACAATGAGCAGTTCTTC. It specifies CASSSGTGFYNEQFF.

V is TRBV15 and J is TRBJ1-2; no reliable D call. This CDR3 region has 15 residues. V lost 0 bases, J lost 0 bases, and 8 bases lay in between. The germline V gene has CDR1 LNHNV and CDR2 YYDKDF (reference sequence). DNA for the CDR3: TGTGCCACCAGCAGAGATATAGGGTCTAACTATGGCTACACCTTC. Protein: CATSRDIGSNYGYTF.

The rearrangement uses TRBV28 and TRBJ1-1, with D hard to call. Germline V lookup: CDR1 MDHEN, CDR2 SYDVKM. The CDR3 is 16 residues long. V lost 5 bases, J lost 1 base, and 17 bases lay in between. This CDR3 is CASSPHMVRQNTEAFF. DNA for the CDR3: TGTGCCAGCAGTCCGCACATGGTACGACAGAACACTGAAGCTTTCTTT.

As DNA, the CDR3 is TGCAGCGTTGAGGAAGTACAGGGAACTGAAGCTTTCTTT. This sequence encodes CSVEEVQGTEAFF. The chain recombines TRBV29-1 with TRBJ1-1; D might be TRBD1 (6 bases). V gave up 3 bases and J gave up 5 bases, with 13 bases separating them. CDR1 and CDR2 (germline): SQVTM, ANQGSEA. CDR3 length: 13 amino acids.

This CDR3 reads CASSPQGANQPQHF. The CDR3 DNA sequence: TGTGCCAGCTCACCACAGGGGGCCAATCAGCCCCAGCATTTT. The J gene is TRBJ1-5, the V gene TRBV18; TRBD1 agrees at 7 bases. The CDR3 consists of 14 residues. V dropped 1 base and J dropped 3; count of bases not matched to a gene: 0. Germline V CDR1 and CDR2: KGHSH, LQKENI.

The V and J genes are TRBV7-9 and TRBJ2-7; tentative D call: TRBD1 (6 bases). V dropped 7 bases and J dropped 3 bases, with 10 bases sitting between them. The V gene's germline CDR1 is SEHNR and CDR2 FQNEAQ (reference sequence). This CDR3 contains 12 residues. The CDR3 is CASNLDSYEQYF. In DNA form, the CDR3 reads TGTGCCAGCAACTTGGACAGCTACGAGCAGTACTTC.

This clone was seen only a few times. The chain has TRBV7-2 and TRBJ2-6; D remains ambiguous. V was shortened by 4 bases and J by 2 bases, with 21 bases between the two germline ends. The CDR3 totals 19 residues. Per the germline V gene, CDR1 is SGHTA and CDR2 is FQGNSA. The CDR3 spells CASSSAAVAKKAGANVLTF. In DNA, the CDR3 is TGTGCCAGCAGCTCCGCAGCTGTGGCGAAAAAGGCTGGGGCCAACGTCCTGACTTTC.

J is TRBJ2-7 and V is TRBV18; perhaps TRBD1 as D (7 bases). Germline V lookup: CDR1 KGHSH, CDR2 LQKENI. Trimming shortened V by 5 bases and J by 3 bases, and 11 bases separated the two germline ends. This CDR3 spans 13 amino acids. CDR3 nucleotide sequence: TGTGCCAGCTCATCCAGGGGGGACTACGAGCAGTACTTC. Protein product: CASSSRGDYEQYF. The complete variable domain, with remaining parts taken from reference TRBV18 and TRBJ2-7, reads NAGVMQNPRHLVRRRGQEARLRCSPMKGHSHVYWYRQLPEEGLKFMVYLQKENIIDESGMPKERFSAEFPKEGPSILRIQQVVRGDSAAYFCASSSRGDYEQYFGPGTRLTVT.

Only a few counts were recorded for this clone. The CDR3 loop reads CSVPTGALNNEQFF. The CDR3 DNA reads as TGCAGCGTTCCCACAGGGGCCCTTAACAATGAGCAGTTCTTC. The genes are TRBV29-1 and TRBJ2-1; 7 nucleotides agree with TRBD1. V shed 5 bases, J shed 5 bases, and the junction held 9 bases outside the gene matches. This CDR3 has 14 residues. Germline CDR1 is SQVTM and CDR2 is ANQGSEA.

This clone was observed a handful of times. The sample carries other DNA sequences with the same CDR3. The V gene is TRBV7-2, the J gene TRBJ2-5, with D unclear. Trimming took off 5 bases at V and 1 base at J, with 5 bases between the two ends. The CDR3 runs to 12 residues. Germline values: CDR1 SGHTA, CDR2 FQGNSA. This CDR3 is CASSLAQETQYF. The CDR3 DNA reads as TGTGCCAGCAGCCTTGCCCAAGAGACCCAGTACTTC.